The 14 T cell receptor beta chains below all came from one sample that was sequenced in a study of blood T cell repertoires in COVID-19. The data were produced by immunoSEQ multiplex PCR, yet TCRdb's version contains in-frame clones alone and is incomplete. The sample carries roughly 700,000 clones, approximately 90% recorded once. The source material was peripheral blood. These receptors all come from a woman between 18 and 30 years old with acute or convalescent COVID-19.

The chain links TRBV6-5 to TRBJ2-3; D gene uncertain. This CDR3 has 15 amino acids. CDR1 and CDR2 (germline): MNHEY, SVGAGI. Trimming took off 4 bases at V and 6 bases at J, with 17 bases between the two ends. The CDR3 nucleotides read TGTGCCAGCAGTTCCGAAGAGGCCCGTCGGGATACGCAGTATTTT. Its protein is CASSSEEARRDTQYF.

CDR3 DNA sequence: TGTGCCAGCAGTGAAAGTGTCCGTCTGGACGGCCGCGGGCAGCCCCAGCATTTT. Translation: CASSESVRLDGRGQPQHF. V is TRBV2 and J is TRBJ1-5; no definite D call. The CDR3 is 18 residues long. V lost 2 bases, J lost 7 bases, and 24 bases lay in between. Germline values: CDR1 SNHLY, CDR2 FYNNEI.

This chain links TRBV9 with TRBJ1-1; 7 nucleotides match TRBD1. CDR3 length equals 16 residues. After removal of 0 bases from V and 0 bases from J, the junction contained 5 bases not matched to a gene. Germline CDR1 and CDR2: SGDLS and YYNGEE. This chain's CDR3 is CASSVGYGTVNTEAFF. As DNA, the CDR3 is TGTGCCAGCAGCGTAGGTTATGGGACAGTGAACACTGAAGCTTTCTTT.

On this clone: Its ends do not fully match the called genes, so a read error is possible. The genes are TRBV19 and TRBJ1-1; D gene ambiguous. The germline V gene has CDR1 LNHDA and CDR2 SQIVND (reference sequence). The CDR3 runs to 15 residues. The CDR3 protein is CASNIRSRLNTEAFF. The CDR3, as DNA: TGTGCCAGTAATATAAGGAGCCGCTTGAACACTGAAGCTTTCTTT.

V gene TRBV11-3 combines with J gene TRBJ1-1; the D gene is possibly TRBD1 (6 bases). The V gene lost 3 bases and the J gene lost 1 base, with 9 bases spanning the gap. The germline V gene has CDR1 SGHNT and CDR2 YENEEA. The length of the CDR3 is 14 residues. The CDR3: CASSLGHQNTEAFF. The CDR3 coding sequence is TGTGCCAGCAGCTTGGGACATCAGAACACTGAAGCTTTCTTT.

This chain connects TRBV11-2 to TRBJ2-3; the match to TRBD2 covers 13 bases. Germline lookup yields CDR1 SGHAT and CDR2 FQNNGV. This CDR3 is 19 amino acids long. V was pared by 5 bases and J by 0 bases, with 11 bases of the junction left unmatched. The DNA for the CDR3 is TGTGCCAGCAGCCCTTCGTGGACTAGCGGGAGTTCTAGCACAGATACGCAGTATTTT. Translating gives CASSPSWTSGSSSTDTQYF.

The chain carries TRBV30 and TRBJ1-5, with a weak D call TRBD1 (5 bases). The CDR3 spans 16 residues. V was clipped by 2 bases and J by 2 bases, with 16 bases between them. Per the germline V gene, CDR1 is GTSNPN and CDR2 is SVGIG (reference sequence). CDR3 amino acids: CAWSQGKGSGNQPQHF. In nucleotides, the CDR3 is TGTGCCTGGAGTCAGGGAAAGGGTAGTGGCAATCAGCCCCAGCATTTT. Supplemented by reference TRBV30 and TRBJ1-5, the full variable domain reads SQTIHQWPATLVQPVGSPLSLECTVEGTSNPNLYWYRQAAGRGLQLLFYSVGIGQISSEVPQNLSASRPQDRQFILSSKKLLLSDSGFYLCAWSQGKGSGNQPQHFGDGTRLSIL.

The gene calls are TRBV4-3 and TRBJ1-2; D call uncertain. The CDR3 length is 15 residues. Trimming took 3 bases from V and 0 from J, leaving 11 bases between them. Germline V gene sequence: CDR1 LGHNA, CDR2 YSLEER. CDR3 amino acids: CASSHKTNTNYGYTF. The CDR3 coding sequence is TGCGCCAGCAGCCACAAGACAAATACTAACTATGGCTACACCTTC.

This clone was counted once. V gene TRBV9 combines with J gene TRBJ2-1; 9 nucleotides line up with TRBD1. Germline CDR1 reads SGDLS; CDR2 reads YYNGEE. The CDR3 consists of 18 residues. V gave up 4 bases and J gave up 0 bases; unmatched junction bases: 11. The CDR3: CASSPHGGQGTSYNEQFF. CDR3 coding DNA: TGTGCCAGCAGCCCCCATGGGGGACAGGGAACCTCCTACAATGAGCAGTTCTTC. The whole variable domain, filled in from reference TRBV9 and TRBJ2-1, reads DSGVTQTPKHLITATGQRVTLRCSPRSGDLSVYWYQQSLDQGLQFLIQYYNGEERAKGNILERFSAQQFPDLHSELNLSSLELGDSALYFCASSPHGGQGTSYNEQFFGPGTRLTVL.

This clone was seen once. CDR3 amino acids: CAWSEDRGYQPQHF. The CDR3 DNA sequence: TGTGCCTGGAGTGAGGACAGGGGATATCAGCCCCAGCATTTT. The chain has TRBV30 and TRBJ1-5, with 9 bases that match TRBD1. CDR3 length: 14 amino acids. Germline assignment: CDR1 GTSNPN and CDR2 SVGIG (reference sequence). V was clipped by 1 base and J by 5 bases; unmatched bases: 3.

The rearrangement joins TRBV5-5 to TRBJ1-2; D gene unclear. CDR1 is SGHKS and CDR2 is YYEKEE in the germline V gene (reference sequence). Trimming took 1 base from V and 2 from J, leaving 12 bases between them. This CDR3 is 15 amino acids long. The CDR3 region has the DNA TGTGCCAGCAGCTTGATGCAGACAATAAACTATGGCTACACCTTC. Translated: CASSLMQTINYGYTF.

The table lists this clone with a count of one. The rearrangement uses TRBV20-1 and TRBJ1-1; D gene uncertain. V was cut by 3 bases and J by 4 bases, with 9 bases left in between. Germline loops: CDR1 DFQATT, CDR2 SNEGSKA (reference sequence). The CDR3 is 12 amino acids. CDR3 coding DNA: TGCAGTGCTAGTCTCAGCGGCACTGAAGCTTTCTTT. Translated, it gives CSASLSGTEAFF.

CDR3 in amino acids: CASSPGTGEWQGYNEQFF. CDR3 DNA: TGTGCCAGCAGTCCCGGGACAGGGGAATGGCAGGGCTACAATGAGCAGTTCTTC. V usage is TRBV13 and J usage is TRBJ2-1, with 10 bases aligning to TRBD1. V shed 6 bases, J shed 3 bases, and the junction held 14 bases outside the gene matches. The germline gives CDR1 PRHDT, CDR2 FYEKMQ (reference sequence). This CDR3 is built from 18 residues.

The rearrangement uses TRBV7-9 and TRBJ1-2, with D maybe TRBD1 (5 bases). Germline CDR1 reads SEHNR; CDR2 reads FQNEAQ (reference sequence). The CDR3 totals 14 residues. The V and J ends lost 1 base and 8 bases respectively, with 14 bases between them. CDR3 coding DNA: TGTGCCAGCAGCTTAGGGGTCCAACCAGGGGGCTACACCTTC. Translated, it gives CASSLGVQPGGYTF.